This T cell receptor beta chain was retrieved from a study of T cells in Graves' hyperthyroidism and ophthalmopathy (dated by TCRdb to the late 2010s). Concerning the study at large: To identify distinguishing TCR V-J signatures, a discovery cohort of 100 patients was used, comprising 40 to 45 with Graves' ophthalmopathy and 57 with stable Graves' hyperthyroidism. Whether ophthalmopathy could be predicted prospectively was tested in an independent validation cohort made up of fewer than 20 hyperthyroidism patients plus 17 patients who later progressed to ophthalmopathy. The 100 discovery patients were randomly split 7:3 into training and test sets. In addition, the study compared T-cell repertoires in thyroid tissue and in blood from roughly six Graves' hyperthyroidism patients. After blood sampling, hyperthyroidism patients were treated with methimazole at a starting dose of 30 mg daily, and ophthalmopathy patients were treated with high-dose intravenous methylprednisolone. The paper reports TCR Vbeta CDR3 sequencing of roughly 140 peripheral blood samples: approximately 41 ophthalmopathy, fewer than 85 hyperthyroidism and approximately 17 progressor patients. Beyond this particular receptor, the publication reports: Blood samples also contained most of the expanded thyroid clonotypes (frequency above 0.001), which suggests that blood repertoires may reflect thyroid immune responses. No statistical method was used to set the sample size in advance, and investigators knew the group allocation. In validation, the model predicted progression to ophthalmopathy with 60% to 71% sensitivity and about 73% specificity, a median of 6.5 months before onset. Ophthalmopathy was separated from stable hyperthyroidism by a 13 V-J signature model, with 85% to 90% sensitivity and 81% to 82% specificity obtained in cross-validation and 80%/75% obtained in testing.

This clonotype was found many times. What this receptor recognizes is not known. Per-base qualities were not stored, and no clone one base away is much larger. V gives up 2 bases and J gives up 8 bases, and the segment between their germline ends measures 10 bases. The CDR3 runs 13 amino acids, cysteine and phenylalanine included. The CDR3 DNA has 39 bases and is translated from base 1. CDR1 and CDR2 were assigned from the germline V gene as ENHRY and SYGVKD. Any patient with an uncontrolled infection, another autoimmune disease, pregnancy or lactation was excluded. Clinical symptoms, serum thyroxine and TRAb, thyroid ultrasound, and orbital computed tomography formed the basis for the diagnoses. Trizol reagent was used to extract total RNA, and RNA quality was then checked on an Agilent 2100 Bioanalyzer. The TCR beta CDR3 regions were amplified from RNA transcripts. A first-round RT-PCR of the TCR CDR3 used the HTBI primer set with the Qiagen OneStep RT-PCR kit. The libraries were constructed in a second round of multiplex PCR and then size-selected and purified. The libraries were sequenced on an Illumina HiSeq2000 using paired-end 100 bp reads. The authors' analysis ran thus. Raw data were processed with SOAPnuke, discarding reads with adapters, uncalled bases, mean Phred below 15, or no exact constant-primer or identifier match. COPE v1.2.5 was used to merge the high-quality paired reads, and each unique nucleotide sequence was defined as a clonotype. MiTCR v1.1 was used to align clonotypes to the IMGT TRBV, TRBD and TRBJ reference segments. The analysis was restricted to V-J combinations with a frequency above 0.0001, which together covered about 99% of the repertoires. A TCS score was defined as the ratio of F50 (clonal expansion) to E x V (chaos), with BLOSUM62-based TCRdist applied between CDR3 peptides within each V-J. Welch's t-statistics and random forest reduced 500 to 650 V-J features to 10 to 15, which were used in a naive Bayes classifier (R e1071). The Morisita-Horn index was used to measure how similar the thyroid and blood repertoires were. TCRdb trimmed the raw reads at Q25, called clones with MiXCR and kept productive beta chains. Here each entry gathers all rows of one CDR3 protein and keeps the most common genes and DNA. V and J calls and clone size were set by TCRdb, not the authors. The table for this sample lists more than 500,000 distinct CDR3 sequences; just over 45% of them were counted only once. The top ten clonotypes cover roughly 20% of the sample.

The rearrangement combines TRBV10-3 with TRBJ1-5; TRBD1 is a possible D gene, resting on 6 matching bases. The specimen sequenced was peripheral blood or thyroid tissue (not recorded which). This TCR was recovered from an adult woman with Graves' disease, either hyperthyroidism or ophthalmopathy (not recorded which). The DNA sequence follows: TGTGCCATCAGTGAGCAACAGGGTAAGCCCCAGCATTTT. The encoded protein is CAISEQQGKPQHF.